The 5 T cell receptor beta chains listed next were all sequenced from one sample in a study of human T cells and chemical hapten exposure. TCRdb independently ran MiXCR on the 5' RACE reads; one entry per CDR3 protein. The data show about 81,000 distinct CDR3 sequences, with 15% to 20% seen just once and 6.5% to 7% held by the top ten. Unfractionated whole blood was the source from which total RNA was extracted. Receptors were obtained from a female donor in good health.

This clonotype was seen ten or more times. This chain links TRBV5-1 with TRBJ2-3, with D possibly called TRBD1 or TRBD2 (6 bases each). The CDR3 is 16 residues long. Germline-derived CDR1 and CDR2 are SGHRS and YFSETQ. V was trimmed by 9 bases and J by 3 bases, leaving 23 bases between them. CDR3 sequence (DNA): TGCGCCACCGAAAGGGGGGATCGAGGGGTGACAGATACGCAGTATTTT. Protein product: CATERGDRGVTDTQYF.

This clonotype was counted between two and nine times. The V call is TRBV3-1, the J call TRBJ2-7; D is perhaps TRBD2 (5 bases). CDR1 LGHDT and CDR2 YNNKEL come from the germline V gene (reference sequence). There are 14 residues in the CDR3. V dropped 0 bases and J dropped 2 bases, with 8 bases sitting between them. In nucleotides, the CDR3 is TGTGCCAGCAGCCAAGAACTAGGGACCTACGAGCAGTACTTC. Encoded protein: CASSQELGTYEQYF.

The V call is TRBV9, the J call TRBJ2-1, with a tentative D call TRBD2 (7 bases). V gave up 2 bases and J gave up 8 bases, with 17 bases separating them. Germline V lookup: CDR1 SGDLS, CDR2 YYNGEE. The CDR3 contains 15 residues. CDR3 region: CASSVRGGAVDEQFF. The DNA of the CDR3 is TGTGCCAGCAGCGTTCGTGGGGGGGCAGTCGATGAGCAGTTCTTC.

This clonotype was seen many times. CDR3 nucleotide sequence: TGTGCCAGCAGTTTCTTACAAGCACCCCTCCACTTT. Protein sequence: CASSFLQAPLHF. This sequence joins TRBV27 and TRBJ1-6; D gene ambiguous. Germline V CDR1 and CDR2: MNHEY, SMNVEV (reference sequence). The V end lost 3 bases, the J end lost 11 bases, and 8 bases lay between the germline ends. The CDR3 spans 12 residues.

This chain uses TRBV12-3 or TRBV12-4 with TRBJ1-2; possible D gene TRBD1, 5 bases. The germline V and J ends were trimmed by 3 bases and 0 bases, with 11 bases remaining between them. CDR3 length: 15 residues. The CDR3 DNA sequence: TGTGCCAGCAGTTTTGGGGACCCAGCTAACTATGGCTACACCTTC. Encoded protein: CASSFGDPANYGYTF.